These T cell receptor beta chains were read from a single sample in a study of CD4 T cells in relation to SARS-CoV-2 and coronaviruses. Assay used: immunoSEQ multiplex PCR; TCRdb lists only in-frame clones, some missing. The data show 68,000 or so clones, with 85% to 95% seen just once and 0.2% to 0.25% held by the top ten. Sample: naive CD4+ T cells from PBMCs. All receptors come from a human donor in good health. Both conserved end residues are trimmed from each CDR3. The D gene is left open where the match is weak.

NA	TRBV5-1	TRBJ1-1	ASSFHGGGTEAF
NA	TRBV30	TRBJ2-7	ASKGGIYEQY
TRBD1	TRBV4-1	TRBJ2-3	ASSHFGQGGPGTDTQY
TRBD2	TRBV3-1/TRBV3-2	TRBJ2-1	ASSQSSGGYNEQF
NA	TRBV9	TRBJ2-7	ASSGGTANYEQY
NA	TRBV20-1	TRBJ1-2	SAQGNDGYT
NA	TRBV5-1	TRBJ1-1	ASSSLTDLADTEAF
NA	TRBV12-3/TRBV12-4	TRBJ1-2	ASSAGQNYGYT
TRBD1	TRBV9	TRBJ2-1	ASSVSRGLTGNEQF
NA	TRBV19	TRBJ2-6	ASKNQGSGFGANVLT
NA	TRBV4-3	TRBJ2-5	ASSQDVREETQY
NA	TRBV28	TRBJ1-1	ASSGMNTEAF
NA	TRBV28	TRBJ1-1	ASSSWGPNTEAF
NA	TRBV25-1	TRBJ1-1	ASSVQGLAF
NA	TRBV30	TRBJ2-2	AWSAVGGAVGELF
NA	TRBV2	TRBJ1-5	ASTSEGQPQH
NA	TRBV29-1	TRBJ2-7	SAYGTTSYEQY
TRBD1	TRBV5-1	TRBJ2-7	ASSSAGTGSYEQY
NA	TRBV7-9	TRBJ1-2	ASSSFASPNYGYT
NA	TRBV15	TRBJ1-4	ATSRESGRGGEKLF
NA	TRBV19	TRBJ2-3	ASKGSTDTQY
NA	TRBV11-3	TRBJ2-3	ASSLAPGTDTQY
NA	TRBV12-5	TRBJ2-2	ASGLYPLANTGELF
NA	TRBV7-3	TRBJ2-7	ASSPGQSYEQY
TRBD1	TRBV5-1	TRBJ2-7	ASTSGTGGAEQY
TRBD2	TRBV6-9	TRBJ2-7	APTSGRLSYEQY
NA	TRBV4-2	TRBJ2-4	ASSPPRGVAKNIQY
TRBD1	TRBV28	TRBJ1-6	ASSRRDRVSPLH
NA	TRBV30	TRBJ1-6	AWRQQNNSPLH
TRBD2	TRBV7-3	TRBJ2-1	ASSLTGLATYNEQF
NA	TRBV14	TRBJ2-5	ASRPGRQGPNWETQY
TRBD1	TRBV6-6	TRBJ2-6	ASSLYATGGSKYSNVLT
TRBD1	TRBV27	TRBJ2-1	ASSSPGQGISNEQF
NA	TRBV7-2	TRBJ2-3	ASSLAQGDTQY
NA	TRBV9	TRBJ2-5	ASSAGEGETQY
NA	TRBV7-3	TRBJ2-7	ASSLRGWYEQY
NA	TRBV19	TRBJ1-1	ASSVQGSTEAF
NA	TRBV5-1	TRBJ1-1	ASSLDTGLGNTEAF
NA	TRBV9	TRBJ2-6	ASSARVGGANVLT
NA	TRBV18	TRBJ1-1	ASSPGTDEAF
TRBD1	TRBV7-3	TRBJ2-1	ASSLIPGQDSYNEQF
TRBD1	TRBV12-3/TRBV12-4	TRBJ2-5	ASSPGQQETQY
NA	TRBV4-2	TRBJ2-3	ASSQDLPLAGGTDTQY
TRBD2	TRBV7-2	TRBJ2-3	ASSRTSGGPNTDTQY
NA	TRBV2	TRBJ2-5	ASQTGGGETQY
TRBD1	TRBV28	TRBJ2-7	ASSLLTGYYEQY
NA	TRBV5-4	TRBJ1-2	ASSSTREGNYGYT
TRBD1	TRBV30	TRBJ1-1	AWAGQGPKNTEAF
NA	TRBV30	TRBJ2-1	AWSLWGARQF